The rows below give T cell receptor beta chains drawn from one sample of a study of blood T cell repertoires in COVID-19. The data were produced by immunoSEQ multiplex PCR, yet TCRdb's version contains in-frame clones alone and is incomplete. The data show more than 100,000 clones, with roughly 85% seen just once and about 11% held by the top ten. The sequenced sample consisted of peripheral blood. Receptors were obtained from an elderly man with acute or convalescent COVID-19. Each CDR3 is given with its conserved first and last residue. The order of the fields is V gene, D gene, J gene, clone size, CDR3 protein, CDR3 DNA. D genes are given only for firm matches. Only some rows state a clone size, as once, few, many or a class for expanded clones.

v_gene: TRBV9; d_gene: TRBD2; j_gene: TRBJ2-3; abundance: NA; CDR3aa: CASSVGSGKTGDTQYF; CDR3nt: TGTGCCAGCAGCGTAGGTAGCGGGAAGACGGGAGATACGCAGTATTTT
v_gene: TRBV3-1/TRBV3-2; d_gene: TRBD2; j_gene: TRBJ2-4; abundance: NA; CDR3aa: CASSQEPGGGGNIQYF; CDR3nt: TGTGCCAGCAGCCAAGAACCGGGAGGGGGAGGGAACATTCAGTACTTC
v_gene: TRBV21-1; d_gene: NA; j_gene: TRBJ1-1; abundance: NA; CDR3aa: CASSKGYRGLNTEAFF; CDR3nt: TGTGCCAGCAGCAAAGGCTACAGGGGCTTGAACACTGAAGCTTTCTTT
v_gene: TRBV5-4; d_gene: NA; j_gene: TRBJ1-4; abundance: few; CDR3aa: CASSLSGSTNEKLFF; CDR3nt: TGTGCCAGCAGCTTGTCAGGCTCAACTAATGAAAAACTGTTTTTT
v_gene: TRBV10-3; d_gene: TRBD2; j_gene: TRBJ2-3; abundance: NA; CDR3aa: CAISESTSGISDTQYF; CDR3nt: TGTGCCATCAGTGAGTCAACTAGCGGGATCTCAGATACGCAGTATTTT
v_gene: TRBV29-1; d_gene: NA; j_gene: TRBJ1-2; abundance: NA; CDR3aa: CSVEGEGPRLYGYTF; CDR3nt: TGCAGCGTTGAAGGGGAGGGACCCCGTCTTTATGGCTACACCTTC
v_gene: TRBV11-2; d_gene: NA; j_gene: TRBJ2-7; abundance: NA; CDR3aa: CASSSGTWDEQYF; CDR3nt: TGTGCCAGCAGCTCCGGGACATGGGACGAGCAGTACTTC
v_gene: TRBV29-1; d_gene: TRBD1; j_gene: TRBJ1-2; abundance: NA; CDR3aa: CSVVRDREYGYTF; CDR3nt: TGCAGCGTCGTCCGGGACAGGGAGTATGGCTACACCTTC
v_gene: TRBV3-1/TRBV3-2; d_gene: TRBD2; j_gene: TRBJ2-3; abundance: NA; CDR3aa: CASSQGTRGTDTQYF; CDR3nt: TGTGCCAGCAGCCAGGGGACTAGGGGCACAGATACGCAGTATTTT
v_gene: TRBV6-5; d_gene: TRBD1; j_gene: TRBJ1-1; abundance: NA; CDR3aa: CASSTQGSNTEAFF; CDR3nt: TGTGCCAGCAGTACACAGGGGTCGAACACTGAAGCTTTCTTT
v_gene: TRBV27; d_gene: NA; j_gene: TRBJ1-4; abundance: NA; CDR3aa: CASSARGGEKLFF; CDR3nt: TGTGCCAGCAGTGCCAGGGGAGGGGAAAAACTGTTTTTT
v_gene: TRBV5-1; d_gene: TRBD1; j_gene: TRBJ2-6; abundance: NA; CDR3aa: CASSSGQGGLSGANVLTF; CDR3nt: TGCGCCAGCAGCTCGGGACAGGGTGGACTCTCTGGGGCCAACGTCCTGACTTTC
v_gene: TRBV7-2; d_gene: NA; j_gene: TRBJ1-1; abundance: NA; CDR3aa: CASSRRRSDRNTEAFF; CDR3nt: TGTGCCAGCAGTCGAAGGAGGTCCGATCGGAACACTGAAGCTTTCTTT
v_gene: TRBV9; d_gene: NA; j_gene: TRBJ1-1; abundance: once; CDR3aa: CASSVERYTEAFF; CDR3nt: TGTGCCAGCAGCGTAGAGAGGTACACTGAAGCTTTCTTT
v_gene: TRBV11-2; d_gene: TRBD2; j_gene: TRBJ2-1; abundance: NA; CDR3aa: CASSFLSAREGNEQFF; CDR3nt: TGTGCCAGCAGCTTTTTATCCGCCAGGGAGGGCAATGAGCAGTTCTTC
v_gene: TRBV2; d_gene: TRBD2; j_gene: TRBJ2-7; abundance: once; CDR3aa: CASSEVPAGLALNF; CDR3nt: TGTGCCAGCAGTGAGGTCCCGGCGGGACTAGCTCTGAACTTC
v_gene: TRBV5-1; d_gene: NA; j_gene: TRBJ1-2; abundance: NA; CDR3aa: CASSLELNYGYTF; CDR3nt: TGCGCCAGCAGCTTGGAGCTGAACTATGGCTACACCTTC
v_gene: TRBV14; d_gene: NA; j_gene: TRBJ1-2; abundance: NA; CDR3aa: CASSPLSGTTNYGYTF; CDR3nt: TGTGCCAGCAGCCCCCTGAGCGGGACAACTAACTATGGCTACACCTTC
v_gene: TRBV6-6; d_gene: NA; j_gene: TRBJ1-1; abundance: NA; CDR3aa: CASSYSEGNTEAFF; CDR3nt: TGTGCCAGCAGTTACTCGGAGGGGAACACTGAAGCTTTCTTT
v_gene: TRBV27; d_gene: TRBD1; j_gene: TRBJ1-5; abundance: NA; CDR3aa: CASSEITGGAWQPQHF; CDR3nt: TGTGCCAGCAGCGAGATTACAGGGGGCGCGTGGCAGCCCCAGCATTTT
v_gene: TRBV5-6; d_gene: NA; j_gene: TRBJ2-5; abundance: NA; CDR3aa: CASSLVGPSVQTQYF; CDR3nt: TGTGCCAGCAGCTTGGTAGGTCCTAGCGTACAGACCCAGTACTTC
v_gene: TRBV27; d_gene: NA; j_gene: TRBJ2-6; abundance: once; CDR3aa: CASSLGGLSGANVLTF; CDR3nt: TGTGCCAGCAGTTTAGGCGGGCTCTCTGGGGCCAACGTCCTGACTTTC
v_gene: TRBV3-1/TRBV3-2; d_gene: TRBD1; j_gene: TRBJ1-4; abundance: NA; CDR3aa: CASSSTGYTNEKLFF; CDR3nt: TGTGCCAGCAGCTCGACAGGGTACACTAATGAAAAACTGTTTTTT
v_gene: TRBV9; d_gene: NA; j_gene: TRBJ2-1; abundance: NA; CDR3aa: CASSFGLGGNEQFF; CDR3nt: TGTGCCAGCAGCTTCGGACTAGGGGGCAATGAGCAGTTCTTC
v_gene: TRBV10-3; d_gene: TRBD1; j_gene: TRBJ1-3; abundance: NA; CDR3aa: CAIRTGFSGNTIYF; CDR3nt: TGTGCCATCAGGACAGGGTTTTCTGGAAACACCATATATTTT
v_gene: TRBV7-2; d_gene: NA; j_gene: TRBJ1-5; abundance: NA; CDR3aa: CASSIGPGDQPQHF; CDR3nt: TGTGCCAGCAGCATTGGGCCCGGCGATCAGCCCCAGCATTTT
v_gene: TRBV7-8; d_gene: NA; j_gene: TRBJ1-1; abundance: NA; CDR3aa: CASSLQGFRDTEAFF; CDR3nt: TGTGCCAGCAGCTTACAAGGGTTCAGGGACACTGAAGCTTTCTTT